In this sample, the clone carrying this TCR beta chain turned up once. Its antigen is not known. The junction and the germline gene differ at one end; a read error may be behind it. This specimen belongs to a study of memory CD4+ T cells and cytomegalovirus serostatus. Single viable CD3+CD4+CD8-CD45RO+ cells were sorted as the memory CD4+ T cells. Study-wide results and caveats: Each of fewer than 80 CMV-associated TCRbeta sequences occurred in one to five individuals.

Germline V lookup: CDR1 SGHRS, CDR2 YFSETQ. The CDR3 is made up of 12 amino acids. Sequencing was performed with immunoSEQ multiplex PCR; in TCRdb, only in-frame clones are kept and a portion is missing. This sample has about 82,000 clones, with around 80% found just once. The sequence came from an adult in good health and CMV-seronegative. V usage is TRBV5-1 and J usage is TRBJ2-1; D is undetermined. Input material: memory CD4+ T cells from blood. The CDR3 here is CASSWSSNEQFF. For the CDR3, the DNA is TGCGCCAGCAGCTGGTCCTCCAATGAGCAGTTCTTC.